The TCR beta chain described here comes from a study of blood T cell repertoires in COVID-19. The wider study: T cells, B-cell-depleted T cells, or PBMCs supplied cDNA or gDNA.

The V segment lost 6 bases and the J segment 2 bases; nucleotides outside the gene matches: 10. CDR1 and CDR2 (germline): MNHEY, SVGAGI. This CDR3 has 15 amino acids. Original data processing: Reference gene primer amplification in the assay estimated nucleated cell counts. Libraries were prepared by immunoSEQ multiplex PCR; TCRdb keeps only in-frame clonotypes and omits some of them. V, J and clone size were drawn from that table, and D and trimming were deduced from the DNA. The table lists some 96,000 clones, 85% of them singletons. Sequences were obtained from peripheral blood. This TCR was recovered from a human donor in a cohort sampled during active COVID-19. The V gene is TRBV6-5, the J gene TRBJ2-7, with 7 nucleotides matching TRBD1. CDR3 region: CASSTQTGNPYEQYF. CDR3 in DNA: TGTGCCAGCAGCACTCAGACAGGGAACCCCTACGAGCAGTACTTC.